A selection of T cell receptor beta chains follows, all from one sample in a study of patients and donors after allogeneic stem cell transplantation. TCRdb passed the RT-PCR reads through MiXCR, listing each CDR3 protein once. The sample has 900,000 to 1,000,000 distinct CDR3 sequences; more than 15% are singletons. The sample comprised blood, either unsorted or a sorted T cell fraction (not recorded which). These TCRs come from a human donor who was either an allogeneic HSCT recipient or a stem cell or donor lymphocyte infusion donor (not recorded which). It is not recorded whose cells these are; they may come from a transplant donor. Both conserved end residues are part of each CDR3. A D gene is named only where the DNA matches it firmly. Not every row has a clone size; where given, it reads once, few, many or a size class.

V,size,J,D,CDR3,DNA
TRBV7-9,-,TRBJ2-1,TRBD2,CASSFRSSGMLYNEQFF,TGTGCCAGCAGCTTTCGTTCTAGCGGGATGTTATACAATGAGCAGTTCTTC
TRBV6-2/TRBV6-3,few,TRBJ2-3,TRBD1,CASSYPGTGDSADTQYF,TGTGCCAGCAGTTACCCCGGGACAGGGGATTCTGCAGATACGCAGTATTTT
TRBV18,-,TRBJ2-7,TRBD2,CASSPREGELAYEQYF,TGTGCCAGCTCACCACGGGAGGGAGAGTTAGCCTACGAGCAGTACTTC
TRBV9,-,TRBJ2-2,-,CASGGPGGPEWELFF,TGTGCCAGCGGAGGACCCGGGGGGCCCGAATGGGAGCTGTTTTTT
TRBV27,many,TRBJ2-1,-,CASSLYGNGNEQFF,TGTGCCAGCAGTTTATATGGCAATGGAAATGAGCAGTTCTTC
TRBV27,-,TRBJ2-3,TRBD2,CASSLYKASGIADTQYF,TGTGCCAGCAGTTTATATAAGGCTAGCGGGATTGCAGATACGCAGTATTTT
TRBV13,-,TRBJ2-2,-,CASSLVAFPSVGELFF,TGTGCCAGCAGCTTAGTCGCTTTCCCCAGTGTCGGGGAGCTGTTTTTT
TRBV5-1,few,TRBJ1-5,-,CASSLVLICDQPQHF,TGCGCCAGCAGCTTGGTACTAATTTGCGATCAGCCCCAGCATTTT
TRBV11-1,-,TRBJ2-3,-,CASSPVAGRTDLSTDTQYF,TGTGCCAGCAGCCCTGTCGCGGGACGGACAGACCTTAGCACAGATACGCAGTATTTT
TRBV12-3/TRBV12-4,many,TRBJ2-7,-,CALWGYYEQYF,TGTGCCCTCTGGGGATACTACGAGCAGTACTTC
TRBV5-8,-,TRBJ1-1,-,CASSHDPEWEAFF,TGTGCCAGCAGCCACGACCCAGAGTGGGAAGCTTTCTTT
TRBV15,few,TRBJ1-4,-,CATSRAPPGGSLIVKLFF,TGTGCCACCAGCAGAGCCCCCCCTGGAGGGAGTCTTATCGTAAAACTGTTTTTT
TRBV19,-,TRBJ2-5,TRBD2,CASSTGTSVETQYF,TGTGCCAGTAGTACCGGGACTAGCGTGGAGACCCAGTACTTC
TRBV5-8,few,TRBJ1-5,-,CASSFRQRYQPQHF,TGTGCCAGCAGCTTTAGGCAGCGTTATCAGCCCCAGCATTTT
TRBV4-3,few,TRBJ2-3,TRBD2,CASSQEPAGGPGDTQYF,TGCGCCAGCAGCCAAGAGCCAGCGGGGGGGCCGGGAGATACGCAGTATTTT
TRBV14,few,TRBJ2-1,-,CASTTGELSYNEQFF,TGTGCCAGTACAACGGGAGAACTCTCCTACAATGAGCAGTTCTTC
TRBV4-1,few,TRBJ2-5,TRBD2,CASSQEGLPPGTQYF,TGCGCCAGCAGCCAAGAGGGACTACCCCCGGGGACCCAGTACTTC
TRBV20-1,-,TRBJ2-7,-,CSARRGYEQYF,TGCAGTGCTAGGCGGGGCTACGAGCAGTACTTC
TRBV3-1,few,TRBJ2-1,-,CASSQALASTLSYNEQFF,TGTGCCAGCAGCCAAGCCCTAGCGAGTACCCTCTCCTACAATGAGCAGTTCTTC
TRBV27,-,TRBJ1-2,-,CASSFWGGGYTF,TGTGCCAGCAGTTTTTGGGGGGGAGGCTACACCTTC
TRBV12-3/TRBV12-4,-,TRBJ2-2,TRBD2,CASTISGRAAGELFF,TGTGCCAGCACCATTAGCGGGAGGGCCGCCGGGGAGCTGTTTTTT
TRBV14,few,TRBJ2-3,-,CASSRIGGPVADTQYF,TGTGCCAGCAGCCGAATCGGGGGGCCGGTCGCAGATACGCAGTATTTT
TRBV5-6,many,TRBJ1-4,-,CASSLSLLSGYEKLFF,TGTGCCAGCAGCTTGAGTCTGCTGTCGGGGTATGAAAAACTGTTTTTT
TRBV28,few,TRBJ2-7,TRBD2,CASSVLAGHTYEQYF,TGTGCCAGCAGCGTCCTAGCGGGCCATACCTACGAGCAGTACTTC
TRBV11-2,few,TRBJ1-1,-,CASSPRDFGTEAFF,TGTGCCAGCAGTCCTCGGGACTTTGGGACTGAAGCTTTCTTT
TRBV4-3,-,TRBJ1-5,TRBD1,CASSQEAQGDQPQHF,TGCGCCAGCAGCCAAGAGGCACAGGGGGATCAGCCCCAGCATTTT
TRBV24-1,-,TRBJ1-1,-,CATSEGGEGGDAEAFF,TGTGCCACCAGTGAAGGGGGTGAGGGGGGTGACGCTGAAGCTTTCTTT
TRBV28,-,TRBJ1-1,TRBD1,CATRDSLTEAFF,TGTGCCACCCGGGACAGTTTAACTGAAGCTTTCTTT
TRBV7-9,few,TRBJ2-7,TRBD1,CASSPLWGQGAYEQYF,TGTGCCAGCAGCCCCCTGTGGGGACAGGGGGCCTACGAGCAGTACTTC
TRBV2,-,TRBJ2-7,-,CASSTAAREQYF,TGTGCCAGCAGTACAGCGGCCCGCGAGCAGTACTTC
TRBV11-2,-,TRBJ1-1,-,CASSLKAGRLTEAFF,TGTGCCAGCAGCTTAAAAGCAGGGAGGTTGACTGAAGCTTTCTTT
TRBV20-1,-,TRBJ2-3,-,CSAGTPKGADTQYF,TGCAGTGCTGGGACCCCTAAGGGGGCAGATACGCAGTATTTT
TRBV2,-,TRBJ1-2,-,CASPFPGNYGYTF,TGTGCCAGCCCCTTCCCGGGGAACTATGGCTACACCTTC
TRBV7-3,-,TRBJ2-3,TRBD1,CASSSGDRGTAGTDTQYF,TGTGCCAGCAGCTCCGGGGACAGGGGAACCGCTGGGACAGATACGCAGTATTTT
TRBV20-1,-,TRBJ1-1,-,CSACNRDTEAFF,TGCAGTGCTTGCAACAGGGACACTGAAGCTTTCTTT
TRBV12-3/TRBV12-4,-,TRBJ1-1,-,CASSPDGLGAFF,TGTGCCAGCAGCCCCGACGGGCTTGGGGCTTTCTTT
TRBV6-1,few,TRBJ1-2,TRBD1,CASRRTGTDVHPGGYTF,TGTGCCAGCAGAAGAACCGGGACAGACGTCCATCCGGGTGGCTACACCTTC
TRBV12-3/TRBV12-4,few,TRBJ2-5,TRBD2,CASSSGTSGSLETQYF,TGTGCCAGCAGTTCCGGGACTAGCGGGAGTTTGGAGACCCAGTACTTC
TRBV7-8,few,TRBJ2-7,-,CASSVLKSSYEQYF,TGTGCCAGCAGCGTCCTCAAAAGCTCCTACGAGCAGTACTTC
TRBV7-2,-,TRBJ2-1,TRBD1,CASSLKDRALYNEQFF,TGTGCCAGCAGCTTAAAAGACAGGGCCCTCTACAATGAGCAGTTCTTC
TRBV11-2,many,TRBJ2-3,-,CASSVSRTDTQYF,TGTGCCAGCAGTGTTAGCCGCACAGATACGCAGTATTTT
TRBV15,many,TRBJ2-7,-,CATRSNPGISYEQYF,TGTGCCACCAGATCAAACCCCGGGATCTCCTACGAGCAGTACTTC
TRBV10-3,few,TRBJ2-7,-,CAISESVESSYEQYF,TGTGCCATCAGTGAGTCGGTAGAGTCGAGCTACGAGCAGTACTTC
TRBV5-5,-,TRBJ2-6,-,CASSSAVGATGANVLTF,TGTGCCAGCAGCTCGGCGGTAGGGGCAACAGGGGCCAACGTCCTGACTTTC
TRBV5-4,few,TRBJ2-1,-,CASSQAGIYNEQFF,TGTGCCAGCAGCCAGGCGGGAATATACAATGAGCAGTTCTTC
TRBV12-3/TRBV12-4,few,TRBJ2-3,TRBD2,CASRVSGSATDTQYF,TGTGCCAGCAGGGTCAGCGGGAGCGCCACAGATACGCAGTATTTT
TRBV7-9,-,TRBJ2-3,TRBD2,CASSLREGPNTQYF,TGTGCCAGCAGCTTGCGGGAGGGCCCGAATACGCAGTATTTT
TRBV24-1,few,TRBJ2-5,-,CATSDSAKQETQYF,TGTGCCACCAGTGATTCCGCGAAGCAAGAGACCCAGTACTTC
TRBV20-1,-,TRBJ2-7,TRBD2,CSVLLAGGSYEQYF,TGCAGTGTTTTACTAGCGGGAGGGTCCTACGAGCAGTACTTC
TRBV3-1,few,TRBJ1-2,TRBD1,CASSGQGAPYGYTF,TGTGCCAGCAGTGGACAGGGGGCACCCTATGGCTACACCTTC
TRBV20-1,few,TRBJ2-5,-,CSAIYSKRTLQYF,TGCAGTGCTATCTATAGCAAAAGGACTCTCCAGTACTTC
TRBV5-1,many,TRBJ2-7,TRBD2,CASSLASGSGEQYF,TGCGCCAGCAGCTTGGCCAGCGGGAGCGGTGAGCAGTACTTC
TRBV6-1,-,TRBJ2-5,-,CASSEWGGKTQYF,TGTGCCAGCAGTGAATGGGGCGGGAAGACCCAGTACTTC
TRBV4-3,few,TRBJ1-2,-,CASSQDNAPGGYTF,TGCGCCAGCAGCCAAGATAACGCGCCGGGGGGCTACACCTTC
TRBV7-3,few,TRBJ2-3,TRBD2,CASSLMPRGGRERLDTQYF,TGTGCCAGCAGCTTAATGCCCCGTGGCGGGCGGGAGAGGTTGGATACGCAGTATTTT
TRBV7-9,few,TRBJ2-7,TRBD1,CASSQQGTAPYEQYF,TGTGCCAGCAGCCAGCAAGGGACAGCCCCCTACGAGCAGTACTTC
TRBV12-3/TRBV12-4,-,TRBJ2-7,-,CASSLELPTYEQYF,TGTGCCAGCAGTTTAGAACTTCCTACCTACGAGCAGTACTTC
TRBV24-1,few,TRBJ1-5,TRBD1,CATSDQDRGPDQPQHF,TGTGCCACCAGTGACCAGGACAGGGGGCCCGATCAGCCCCAGCATTTT
TRBV12-3/TRBV12-4,-,TRBJ1-5,TRBD1,CASSLGAGGSNQPQHF,TGTGCCAGCAGTTTAGGCGCAGGGGGAAGCAATCAGCCCCAGCATTTT
TRBV10-3,many,TRBJ2-1,TRBD2,CAIAQTSGRNEQFF,TGTGCCATCGCCCAGACTAGCGGAAGGAATGAGCAGTTCTTC